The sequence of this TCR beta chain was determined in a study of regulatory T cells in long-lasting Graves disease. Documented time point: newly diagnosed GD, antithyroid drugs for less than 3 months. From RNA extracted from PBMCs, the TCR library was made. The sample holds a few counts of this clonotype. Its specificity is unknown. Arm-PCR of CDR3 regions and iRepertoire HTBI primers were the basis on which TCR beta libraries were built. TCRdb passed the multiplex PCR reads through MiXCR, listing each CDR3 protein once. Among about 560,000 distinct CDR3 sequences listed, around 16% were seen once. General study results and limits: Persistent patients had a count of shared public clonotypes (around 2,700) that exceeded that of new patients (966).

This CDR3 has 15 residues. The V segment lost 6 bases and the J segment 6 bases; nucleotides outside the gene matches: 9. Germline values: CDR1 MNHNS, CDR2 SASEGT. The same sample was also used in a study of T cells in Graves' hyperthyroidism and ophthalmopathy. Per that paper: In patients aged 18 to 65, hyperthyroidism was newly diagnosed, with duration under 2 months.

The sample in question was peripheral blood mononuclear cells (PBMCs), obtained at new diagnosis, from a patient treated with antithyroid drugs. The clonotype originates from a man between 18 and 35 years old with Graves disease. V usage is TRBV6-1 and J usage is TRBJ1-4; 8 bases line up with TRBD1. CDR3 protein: CASSFRTGRHEKLFF. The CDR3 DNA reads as TGTGCCAGCAGCTTCCGGACAGGGCGGCATGAAAAACTGTTTTTT.